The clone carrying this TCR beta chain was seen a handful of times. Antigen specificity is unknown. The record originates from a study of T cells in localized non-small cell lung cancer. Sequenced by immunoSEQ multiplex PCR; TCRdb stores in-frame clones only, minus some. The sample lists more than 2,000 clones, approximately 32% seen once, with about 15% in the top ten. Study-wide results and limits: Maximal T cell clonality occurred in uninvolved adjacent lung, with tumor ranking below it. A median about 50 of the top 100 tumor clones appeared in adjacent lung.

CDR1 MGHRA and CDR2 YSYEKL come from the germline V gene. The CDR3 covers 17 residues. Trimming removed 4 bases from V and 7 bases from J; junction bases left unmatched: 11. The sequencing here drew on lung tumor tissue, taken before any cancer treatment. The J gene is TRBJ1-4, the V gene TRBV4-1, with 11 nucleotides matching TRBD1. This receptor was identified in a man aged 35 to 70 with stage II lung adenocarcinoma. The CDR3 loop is CASSLGTGGRMGEKLFF. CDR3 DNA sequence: TGCGCCAGCAGCCTGGGGACAGGGGGAAGAATGGGTGAAAAACTGTTTTTT.